This record concerns one TCR beta chain sequence. Profiling relied on immunoSEQ multiplex PCR, and the TCRdb table lists in-frame clones only, not all of them. The data show about 140,000 clones, 85% to 95% seen once. This specimen belongs to a study of T cell responses to AZD1222 COVID-19 vaccine. Germline V CDR1 and CDR2: SGHKS, YYEKEE (reference sequence). This CDR3 spans 15 amino acids. Trimming stripped 3 bases from V and 0 bases from J, with 10 bases between. Sequenced material: peripheral blood, taken after recovery from COVID-19. This clonotype was sampled from an adult who had recovered from COVID-19. This chain connects TRBV5-5 to TRBJ1-3, with D perhaps matching TRBD1 (5 bases). CDR3 in amino acids: CASSWTPSSGNTIYF. For the CDR3, the DNA is TGTGCCAGCAGCTGGACACCGAGCTCTGGAAACACCATATATTTT.